The clone carrying this T cell receptor (beta chain) was seen once. The data originate from a study of blood T cell repertoires in COVID-19. Study-wide background: Samples representing acute and convalescent COVID-19 were sourced from the United States, Italy and Spain. T cells, B-cell-depleted T cells, or PBMCs supplied cDNA or gDNA.

The germline gives CDR1 SEHNR, CDR2 FQNEAQ (reference sequence). V was trimmed by 5 bases and J by 3 bases, leaving 13 bases between them. The CDR3 is made up of 14 amino acids. Per the original methods: Scientists estimated how many nucleated cells there were by amplifying reference gene primers. TCRdb keeps only in-frame clones here, not all; method: immunoSEQ multiplex PCR. D and trimming were read from the DNA, whereas the V and J calls and clone size are those reported in that table. In the table there are around 50,000 clones, roughly nine tenths of which are singletons. The sequenced material came from peripheral blood. The V gene is TRBV7-9, the J gene TRBJ1-1; tentatively, D is TRBD1 (5 bases). The clonotype originates from a woman aged 80 or over with COVID-19, enrolled during active disease. The CDR3 sequence is CASSPGHLDTEAFF. In nucleotides, the CDR3 is TGTGCCAGCAGCCCCGGACACCTAGACACTGAAGCTTTCTTT.